This T cell receptor (beta chain) derives from a study of blood T cell repertoires in COVID-19. Study details: Samples representing acute and convalescent COVID-19 were sourced from the United States, Italy and Spain. In each case, the material was cDNA or gDNA derived from T cells, B-cell-depleted T cells, or PBMCs.

The table came from immunoSEQ multiplex PCR; TCRdb's copy has only in-frame clones and leaves some out. The table records about 220,000 clones, 84% of them present only once. Germline CDR1 is MDHEN and CDR2 is SYDVKM. Trimming took off 7 bases at V and 1 base at J, with 13 bases between the two ends. CDR3 length equals 14 residues. The sequenced sample consisted of peripheral blood. The receptor was derived from an older woman with acute or convalescent COVID-19. J is TRBJ1-1 and V is TRBV28; possibly TRBD1 for D (6 bases). Here the CDR3 DNA reads TGTGCCAGCACCTCTGGGACAACGAACACTGAAGCTTTCTTT. It specifies CASTSGTTNTEAFF.